This T cell receptor (beta chain) is drawn from a study of CXCR3-negative and CXCR3-positive naive CD8 T cells. Study observations and caveats: For the naive subsets, surface CD5 was similar, and TCR strength was inferred from TRB CDR3 properties.

A note on this clonotype: The antigen is not known.

In preparing the TRB cDNA libraries, 5' RACE with UMI labels was used. TCRdb re-analyzed the 5' RACE reads; it lists each CDR3 protein once, without DNA. The table lists around 96,000 distinct CDR3 sequences. Sequences were obtained from naive CXCR3- CD8+ T cells from blood. Subset of the sample: CD45RO-CCR7+CD27+CD95- naive CD8+ T cells lacking CXCR3 (TNR3-). This TCR derives from a human donor in good health. Some clones in this sample may be carry-over from other donors' samples.

The CDR3 spells CASSMGTGATIYNEQFF. The chain combines TRBV19 with TRBJ2-1; TCRdb returns TRBD1, unconfirmable since there is no DNA. Germline CDR1 is LNHDA and CDR2 is SQIVND (reference sequence). CDR3 length: 17 amino acids.